These 2 T cell receptor beta chains were all obtained from the same sample, sequenced in a study of T cell changes during pregnancy in multiple sclerosis. The method was immunoSEQ multiplex PCR; TCRdb's version includes in-frame clones alone and lacks a portion of them. The repertoire includes roughly 20,000 clones, less than 95% of them detected once, and 0.68% sits in the top ten. Sequencing was performed on CD4+ T cells from peripheral blood mononuclear cells, taken in the third trimester of pregnancy. The receptors come from a female donor with multiple sclerosis, enrolled in a pregnancy study.

The V gene is TRBV5-6, the J gene TRBJ2-1; the D is unclear. Germline CDR1 reads SGHDT; CDR2 reads YYEEEE. V lost 6 bases, J lost 3 bases, and 16 bases lay in between. The CDR3 sequence is 15 residues long. CDR3 amino acids: CASTPLGRNYNEQFF. CDR3 sequence (DNA): TGTGCCAGCACCCCCCTGGGCAGAAACTACAATGAGCAGTTCTTC. The full variable domain, its missing parts supplied by reference TRBV5-6 and TRBJ2-1, is DAGVTQSPTHLIKTRGQQVTLRCSPKSGHDTVSWYQQALGQGPQFIFQYYEEEERQRGNFPDRFSGHQFPNYSSELNVNALLLGDSALYLCASTPLGRNYNEQFFGPGTRLTVL.

This chain links TRBV4-2 with TRBJ2-7; TRBD2 matches 10 bases. This CDR3 is built from 15 residues. In germline, CDR1 is LGHNA, CDR2 YNFKEQ. The V and J ends lost 5 bases and 2 bases, in that order; junction bases with no gene match: 6. This CDR3 reads CASSFGLAVTYEQYF. The CDR3 DNA sequence: TGTGCCAGCAGCTTCGGACTAGCGGTGACCTACGAGCAGTACTTC.